The 18 T cell receptor beta chains reported below all come from one sample, sequenced in a study of T cells in localized non-small cell lung cancer. This table comes from immunoSEQ multiplex PCR, and its TCRdb copy is limited to in-frame clones, with some not included. The table lists more than 20,000 clones, under 90% of them singletons, with more than 15% in the top ten. Source: PBMCs, taken before any cancer treatment. The origin of the receptors is a woman aged 40 to 75 with stage II squamous cell lung carcinoma.

DNA for the CDR3: TGTGCCAGTAGTGCAGGACAGGGGGGGGATCAGCCCCAGCATTTT. As protein: CASSAGQGGDQPQHF. The V call is TRBV19, the J call TRBJ1-5, with 10 positions matching TRBD1. This CDR3 has 15 amino acids. CDR1 and CDR2 (germline): LNHDA, SQIVND (reference sequence). V shed 5 bases and J 5 bases; nucleotides not matched to a gene: 6.

The V call is TRBV11-2, the J call TRBJ2-7, with 10 bases aligning to TRBD2. The CDR3 is made up of 14 amino acids. Germline V gene sequence: CDR1 SGHAT, CDR2 FQNNGV. The junction had 2 bases not matched to a gene; V was cut back by 1 base and J by 5 bases. As DNA, the CDR3 is TGTGCCAGCAGCTTAGTTAGCGGGAGGAACGAGCAGTACTTC. Its protein product is CASSLVSGRNEQYF.

This chain links TRBV5-4 with TRBJ1-1, with 8 positions matching TRBD1. The V gene's germline CDR1 is SGHNT and CDR2 YYREEE (reference sequence). J gave up 3 bases and V 4 bases, and 11 bases lay outside the gene matches. The CDR3 runs 16 residues. CDR3 in amino acids: CASSQGASSLHTEAFF. The CDR3 bases are TGTGCCAGCAGCCAGGGGGCGTCGTCGCTGCACACTGAAGCTTTCTTT. Full variable domain (rest looked up from reference TRBV5-4 and TRBJ1-1): ETGVTQSPTHLIKTRGQQVTLRCSSQSGHNTVSWYQQALGQGPQFIFQYYREEENGRGNFPPRFSGLQFPNYSSELNVNALELDDSALYLCASSQGASSLHTEAFFGQGTRLTVV.

CDR3 nucleotide sequence: TGTGCCAGCAGTAGACGAGACGGGACGAACACTGAAGCTTTCTTT. Amino acid sequence: CASSRRDGTNTEAFF. This chain uses TRBV6-1 with TRBJ1-1; TRBD1 is a possible D gene (5 bases). Trimming took off 5 bases at V and 1 base at J, with 14 bases between the two ends. Germline V CDR1 and CDR2: MNHNS, SASEGT. This CDR3 region has 15 residues.

By share, this clone ranks as medium-sized. The chain joins TRBV4-1 to TRBJ1-2; D remains ambiguous. In germline, CDR1 is MGHRA, CDR2 YSYEKL. The germline V and J ends were trimmed by 0 bases and 7 bases, with 15 bases remaining between them. This CDR3 has 15 amino acids. The CDR3 loop is CASSQELGLSLGYTF. The CDR3 nucleotides read TGCGCCAGCAGCCAAGAATTAGGGCTAAGCCTTGGCTACACCTTC.

J is TRBJ2-5 and V is TRBV19, with D possibly matching TRBD1 (6 bases). The V end was cut by 3 bases, the J end by 4 bases, with 9 bases between. Germline CDR1 reads LNHDA; CDR2 reads SQIVND (reference sequence). The CDR3 contains 13 residues. CDR3 DNA sequence: TGTGCCAGTAGTATCCAAGGGGGAGAGACCCAGTACTTC. Encoded protein: CASSIQGGETQYF.

In nucleotides, the CDR3 is TGTGCCAGCAGCGTAGTGGGGGGCTCCTACAATGAGCAGTTCTTC. This codes for CASSVVGGSYNEQFF. The chain combines TRBV9 with TRBJ2-1; the D gene is possibly TRBD2 (6 bases). V was cut by 0 bases and J by 0 bases, with 7 bases left in between. The CDR3 spans 15 residues. From germline, CDR1 is SGDLS and CDR2 YYNGEE.

This clone was counted only a few times. V usage is TRBV5-1 and J usage is TRBJ1-1; 9 bases are a match to TRBD1. The germline gives CDR1 SGHRS, CDR2 YFSETQ. V was clipped by 4 bases and J by 4 bases; unmatched bases: 5. The CDR3 length is 14 residues. The CDR3 bases are TGCGCCAGCAGCCCGACAGGGGGTTCCACTGAAGCTTTCTTT. Translation gives CASSPTGGSTEAFF.

This chain joins TRBV9 and TRBJ2-1; D is uncertain. CDR3 size: 13 residues. V was cut by 3 bases and J by 5 bases, with 9 bases left in between. Germline-derived CDR1 and CDR2 are SGDLS and YYNGEE. CDR3 DNA sequence: TGTGCCAGCAGCGAGGGCTTTAACAATGAGCAGTTCTTC. Its protein is CASSEGFNNEQFF.

Here the CDR3 reads CASSSTGMGTDTQYF. The DNA of the CDR3 is TGCGCCAGCAGCTCCACGGGAATGGGCACAGATACGCAGTATTTT. The rearrangement links TRBV5-1 to TRBJ2-3; D might be TRBD2 (5 bases). Germline-derived CDR1 and CDR2 are SGHRS and YFSETQ. The V end was cut by 3 bases, the J end by 1 base, with 12 bases between. CDR3 length: 15 residues.

V usage is TRBV19 and J usage is TRBJ1-4, with 10 bases aligning to TRBD1. The CDR3 spans 13 residues. The V and J ends lost 10 bases and 5 bases, in that order; junction bases with no gene match: 4. CDR1 is LNHDA and CDR2 is SQIVND in the germline V gene (reference sequence). The CDR3 bases are TGTGCCACGAGGGACAGGGGCAATGAAAAACTGTTTTTT. It specifies CATRDRGNEKLFF.

V and J are TRBV7-9 and TRBJ2-1; 10 bases map to TRBD2. V shed 0 bases and J 7 bases; nucleotides not matched to a gene: 9. Germline CDR1 is SEHNR and CDR2 is FQNEAQ (reference sequence). CDR3 length equals 17 residues. Written as DNA, the CDR3 is TGTGCCAGCAGCTTAGCTAGCGGGAGGAACTCGCGGAATGAGCAGTTCTTC. Translation gives CASSLASGRNSRNEQFF.

This clone was seen more than once but under ten times. This chain connects TRBV2 to TRBJ1-5, with TRBD1 matching over 10 bases. Germline V lookup: CDR1 SNHLY, CDR2 FYNNEI. The CDR3 is 14 amino acids. The V gene end was trimmed by 7 bases and the J gene end by 4 bases; junction bases not matched to a gene: 4. The CDR3 sequence: CASKGTGDNQPQHF. The CDR3 nucleotides are TGTGCCAGCAAAGGGACAGGGGATAATCAGCCCCAGCATTTT. The complete variable domain, with remaining parts taken from reference TRBV2 and TRBJ1-5, reads EPEVTQTPSHQVTQMGQEVILRCVPISNHLYFYWYRQILGQKVEFLVSFYNNEISEKSEIFDDQFSVERPDGSNFTLKIRSTKLEDSAMYFCASKGTGDNQPQHFGDGTRLSIL.

V usage is TRBV6-1 and J usage is TRBJ1-1; D uncertain. CDR1 MNHNS and CDR2 SASEGT come from the germline V gene. Trimming stripped 2 bases from V and 3 bases from J, with 25 bases between. The CDR3 length is 19 residues. The CDR3 nucleotides read TGTGCCAGCAGTGAATTTAGTCTAAGGAAGACACGGATTTACACTGAAGCTTTCTTT. Protein: CASSEFSLRKTRIYTEAFF.

The V gene is TRBV6-6, the J gene TRBJ1-4, with no clear D. The V gene lost 3 bases and the J gene lost 8 bases, with 13 bases spanning the gap. Per the germline V gene, CDR1 is MNHNY and CDR2 is SVGAGI (reference sequence). The CDR3 has 14 residues. This CDR3 is CASSYAGVGEKLFF. CDR3 nucleotides: TGTGCCAGCAGTTATGCCGGGGTTGGGGAAAAACTGTTTTTT.

Remarks on this clone: The junction does not match germline at one end; this may be a read error. The chain recombines TRBV7-8 with TRBJ2-7; 7 positions match TRBD1. The CDR3 covers 14 residues. From germline, CDR1 is SGHVS and CDR2 FQNEAQ. This CDR3 is CASSPRTGGYGQYF. In nucleotides, the CDR3 is TGTGCCAGCAGCCCCAGGACAGGAGGCTACGGGCAGTACTTC. The full variable domain, in which reference TRBV7-8 and TRBJ2-7 provide the parts outside the CDR3, is GAGVSQSPRYKVAKRGQDVALRCDPISGHVSLFWYQQALGQGPEFLTYFQNEAQLDKSGLPSDRFFAERPEGSVSTLKIQRTQQEDSAVYLCASSPRTGGYGQYFGPGTRLTVT.

This sequence joins TRBV21-1 and TRBJ1-3. TRBV21-1 is a pseudogene. The CDR3 has 13 residues. CDR3 nucleotide sequence: TGTGCCAGCAGCAAAGGGGTGCCGGACACCATATATTTT. This sequence encodes CASSKGVPDTIYF.

The chain carries TRBV5-1 and TRBJ1-1; D is perhaps TRBD1 (5 bases). Germline lookup yields CDR1 SGHRS and CDR2 YFSETQ. V was shortened by 4 bases and J by 5 bases, with 18 bases between the two germline ends. The CDR3 consists of 15 residues. Here the CDR3 reads CASSGHGRGPTEAFF. In nucleotides, the CDR3 is TGCGCCAGCAGCGGGCACGGGCGGGGCCCGACTGAAGCTTTCTTT. Combining the CDR3 with reference TRBV5-1 and TRBJ1-1 gives the whole variable domain KAGVTQTPRYLIKTRGQQVTLSCSPISGHRSVSWYQQTPGQGLQFLFEYFSETQRNKGNFPGRFSGRQFSNSRSEMNVSTLELGDSALYLCASSGHGRGPTEAFFGQGTRLTVV.